The next 31 T cell receptor beta chains were all read from a single sample in a study of CD8 T cells in ankylosing spondylitis. General study results and limits: About 8 highly homologous variants made up a TCR beta motif, and this motif appeared characteristic of ankylosing spondylitis blood.

TCRdb ran MiXCR on the 5' RACE reads and lists one entry per CDR3 protein. Seen here are about 540,000 distinct CDR3 sequences, roughly 12% observed once, and the top ten hold 6.8%. No antigens are known for them. Sequencing input: blood, either unsorted or a sorted T cell fraction (not recorded which). Receptor source: a male donor with ankylosing spondylitis.

This clonotype was seen a few times. This chain links TRBV24-1 with TRBJ2-3, with TRBD2 identical over 11 bases. The length of the CDR3 is 17 residues. The germline CDR1 and CDR2 sequences are KGHDR and SFDVKD. V dropped 6 bases and J dropped 0; count of bases not matched to a gene: 7. This chain's CDR3 is CATSWGTSGPSTDTQYF. Here the CDR3 DNA reads TGTGCCACCAGTTGGGGGACTAGCGGACCCAGCACAGATACGCAGTATTTT.

The table lists this clonotype with many counts. This chain uses TRBV29-1 with TRBJ2-5; D remains ambiguous. V was pared by 6 bases and J by 0 bases, with 17 bases between. The CDR3 consists of 15 residues. Germline V gene data show CDR1 as SQVTM and CDR2 as ANQGSEA. CDR3 sequence (DNA): TGCAGCGTCGAAACCGGCCGAAGGGACCAAGAGACCCAGTACTTC. Protein product: CSVETGRRDQETQYF.

CDR3 in DNA: TGTGCCATCAGTGAGGGTTTAGCGTTCACAGATACGCAGTATTTT. It yields the protein CAISEGLAFTDTQYF. The chain combines TRBV10-3 with TRBJ2-3; maybe TRBD2 (5 bases). The V end lost 2 bases, the J end lost 2 bases, and 11 bases lay between the germline ends. This CDR3 region has 15 residues. Germline CDR1 is ENHRY and CDR2 is SYGVKD.

This clonotype has a count of ten or more. The rearrangement uses TRBV12-3 or TRBV12-4 and TRBJ2-3, with 10 bases matching TRBD2. J gave up 2 bases and V 6 bases, and 11 bases lay outside the gene matches. The CDR3 has 17 residues. The CDR3 DNA is TGTGCCAGCAGCCCTAGCGGGAGAATGAAATTCACAGATACGCAGTATTTT. This codes for CASSPSGRMKFTDTQYF.

This clonotype has more than one count but fewer than ten. This sequence joins TRBV18 and TRBJ2-5; TRBD1 agrees at 7 bases. The germline CDR1 and CDR2 sequences are KGHSH and LQKENI. V lost 8 bases to trimming and J lost 2 bases; unmatched junction nucleotides: 5. The CDR3 sequence is 13 residues long. CDR3 amino acids: CASQTGIQETQYF. The DNA for the CDR3 is TGTGCCAGCCAGACAGGGATACAAGAGACCCAGTACTTC.

The chain recombines TRBV6-1 with TRBJ2-7; D may be TRBD1 (6 bases). Germline lookup yields CDR1 MNHNS and CDR2 SASEGT. Trimming stripped 6 bases from V and 6 bases from J, with 12 bases between. The CDR3 is made up of 12 amino acids. CDR3 coding DNA: TGTGCCAGCAGCACGACAGGCTCCGAGCAGTACGTC. Protein product: CASSTTGSEQYV.

V usage is TRBV29-1 and J usage is TRBJ2-3; TRBD2 agrees at 9 bases. This CDR3 has 19 amino acids. Looked up from germline, CDR1 is SQVTM and CDR2 is ANQGSEA. Unmatched junction bases numbered 20, after V lost 7 bases and J lost 0 bases. DNA of the CDR3: TGCAGCGGCGGGGGGGCGGGAGGCCACCATTCTTCTAGCACAGATACGCAGTATTTT. Translated: CSGGGAGGHHSSSTDTQYF.

V gene TRBV6-1 combines with J gene TRBJ2-3; 9 bases are a match to TRBD2. V lost 6 bases to trimming and J lost 6 bases; unmatched junction nucleotides: 10. Per the germline V gene, CDR1 is MNHNS and CDR2 is SASEGT. The CDR3 totals 15 residues. CDR3 residues: CASRTSGLRSDTQYF. CDR3 in DNA: TGTGCCAGCAGGACTAGCGGACTCCGATCGGATACGCAGTATTTT.

This clonotype showed up just a few times. The V and J genes are TRBV21-1 and TRBJ2-7. TRBV21-1 is classified as a pseudogene. CDR3 size: 15 residues. The CDR3 nucleotides are TGTGCCAGCAGCAACGGGGTCTGTTGGGGCTACGAGCAGTACTTC. Its protein product is CASSNGVCWGYEQYF.

The chain recombines TRBV18 with TRBJ2-1; D gene unclear. Germline V gene sequence: CDR1 KGHSH, CDR2 LQKENI. V lost 3 bases to trimming and J lost 2 bases, with 11 bases between them. The CDR3 length is 15 residues. The CDR3 DNA sequence: TGTGCCAGCTCACCGGCGACTCCAGCCTACAATGAGCAGTTCTTC. It specifies CASSPATPAYNEQFF. The full variable domain, completed using reference TRBV18 and TRBJ2-1, is NAGVMQNPRHLVRRRGQEARLRCSPMKGHSHVYWYRQLPEEGLKFMVYLQKENIIDESGMPKERFSAEFPKEGPSILRIQQVVRGDSAAYFCASSPATPAYNEQFFGPGTRLTVL.

The chain employs TRBV20-1 and TRBJ2-3; 8 bases match TRBD1. The germline V gene has CDR1 DFQATT and CDR2 SNEGSKA (reference sequence). J gave up 5 bases and V 1 base, and 2 bases lay outside the gene matches. The CDR3 totals 13 residues. The CDR3 DNA reads as TGCAGTGCTAGAGGACAGGGGCAAGATACGCAGTATTTT. Encoded protein: CSARGQGQDTQYF.

This clonotype was seen only a few times. This chain joins TRBV20-1 and TRBJ2-3; possible D gene TRBD2, 6 bases. This CDR3 comprises 15 residues. Germline CDR1 is DFQATT and CDR2 is SNEGSKA (reference sequence). V lost 3 bases, J lost 1 base, and 14 bases lay in between. CDR3 DNA sequence: TGCAGTGCTAGCGAAGCGGGTTGGGGCACAGATACGCAGTATTTT. Amino acids: CSASEAGWGTDTQYF.

This clonotype was seen repeatedly, ten times or more. The chain carries TRBV3-1 and TRBJ1-2, with D perhaps TRBD1 (6 bases). CDR1 LGHDT and CDR2 YNNKEL come from the germline V gene (reference sequence). The V and J ends lost 1 base and 1 base respectively, with 16 bases between them. The CDR3 has 17 residues. CDR3 protein: CASSQVLTGLDNYGYTF. The CDR3 DNA follows: TGTGCCAGCAGCCAAGTACTGACAGGACTCGATAACTATGGCTACACCTTC.

The genes are TRBV11-2 and TRBJ2-1; no clear D. From germline, CDR1 is SGHAT and CDR2 FQNNGV. Trimming removed 0 bases at V and 0 bases at J, with 18 bases between. This CDR3 has 19 amino acids. The CDR3 protein is CASSLDGHLTSDSYNEQFF. For the CDR3, the DNA is TGTGCCAGCAGCTTAGATGGTCATCTAACCAGCGACTCCTACAATGAGCAGTTCTTC.

The rearrangement joins TRBV7-9 to TRBJ2-1, with 10 bases aligning to TRBD2. The length of the CDR3 is 16 residues. Trimming took 5 bases from V and 4 from J; bases not matched to a gene: 8. The germline V gene encodes CDR1 SEHNR and CDR2 FQNEAQ (reference sequence). The CDR3 coding sequence is TGTGCCAGCAGCACAAAGCGGGAGGGCCTATACAATGAGCAGTTCTTC. As protein: CASSTKREGLYNEQFF.

The chain employs TRBV30 and TRBJ2-3; D possibly corresponds to TRBD1 (5 bases). This CDR3 contains 14 residues. Per germline, CDR1 GTSNPN and CDR2 SVGIG (reference sequence). Between the trimmed V and J ends, which lost 4 bases and 1 base, there was a span of 12 bases. CDR3 residues: CAWTLGARTDTQYF. Written as DNA, the CDR3 is TGTGCCTGGACCCTTGGGGCCCGCACAGATACGCAGTATTTT.

This clonotype has ten or more counts. The genes are TRBV12-3 or TRBV12-4 and TRBJ1-1; 8 nucleotides align to TRBD1. V trimming: 5 bases; J trimming: 8 bases; junction bases outside the gene matches: 10. The CDR3 covers 14 residues. CDR3 nucleotide sequence: TGTGCCAGCAGTACTGACAGGGGCCCTTGGGAAGCTTTCTTT. Translated, it gives CASSTDRGPWEAFF.

This clonotype was seen at least ten times. The chain couples TRBV6-1 to TRBJ1-5; 11 bases fit TRBD1. Germline assignment: CDR1 MNHNS and CDR2 SASEGT. V was clipped by 6 bases and J by 6 bases; unmatched bases: 7. CDR3 size: 15 residues. As DNA, the CDR3 is TGTGCCAGCAGATTCCGGGACAGGGGGTTTCAGCCCCAGCATTTT. This encodes CASRFRDRGFQPQHF.

This clonotype appeared a few times. The chain employs TRBV6-1 and TRBJ1-1; possibly TRBD1 for D (6 bases). V was pared by 3 bases and J by 6 bases, with 14 bases between. The CDR3 runs 14 residues. Germline loops: CDR1 MNHNS, CDR2 SASEGT. The CDR3, as DNA: TGTGCCAGCAGTGATAAGGGGGGGTTGGCTGAAGCTTTCTTT. Protein: CASSDKGGLAEAFF.

This clonotype occurred a few times. V usage is TRBV5-5 and J usage is TRBJ2-1; TRBD2 is a possible D gene (7 bases). Germline values: CDR1 SGHKS, CDR2 YYEKEE (reference sequence). The CDR3 has 17 amino acids. Trimming pared 0 bases from V and 7 bases from J, leaving 20 bases between. CDR3 in DNA: TGTGCCAGCAGCTTGGGGGGGGGCAGGGTCGGTAGGAATGAGCAGTTCTTC. The encoded protein is CASSLGGGRVGRNEQFF. The full variable domain, with the rest looked up from reference TRBV5-5 and TRBJ2-1, is DAGVTQSPTHLIKTRGQQVTLRCSPISGHKSVSWYQQVLGQGPQFIFQYYEKEERGRGNFPDRFSARQFPNYSSELNVNALLLGDSALYLCASSLGGGRVGRNEQFFGPGTRLTVL.

This chain connects TRBV20-1 to TRBJ2-7, with D perhaps matching TRBD1 (6 bases). Germline V CDR1 and CDR2: DFQATT, SNEGSKA (reference sequence). Trimming cost V 6 bases and J 2 bases, with 20 bases left between them. The length of the CDR3 is 15 residues. CDR3 sequence (DNA): TGCAGTGCCCCTTTAATGGGGACACCCCCCTACGAGCAGTACTTC. Translated, it gives CSAPLMGTPPYEQYF.

This clonotype was found a few times. CDR3 sequence (DNA): TGCAGTGCCAGCGACCTTTCCGCACAGGGATATAATTCACCCCTCCACTTT. Translating gives CSASDLSAQGYNSPLHF. This chain uses TRBV20-1 with TRBJ1-6, with a weak D call TRBD1 (6 bases). The CDR3 is 17 amino acids. The germline V and J ends were trimmed by 6 bases and 4 bases, with 22 bases remaining between them. In germline, CDR1 is DFQATT, CDR2 SNEGSKA (reference sequence).

Many counts were recorded for this clonotype. The CDR3 DNA follows: TGCAGTGCAGAGAAGGGGGATACGCAGTATTTT. Its translation is CSAEKGDTQYF. This rearrangement joins TRBV20-1 to TRBJ2-3; D may be TRBD1 (5 bases). CDR3 length: 11 amino acids. The V gene's germline CDR1 is DFQATT and CDR2 SNEGSKA (reference sequence). V lost 6 bases, J lost 6 bases, and 10 bases lay in between.

This clonotype has a count of ten or more. The chain uses TRBV20-1 and TRBJ1-3, with TRBD1 as a possible D gene (5 bases). Trimming pared 3 bases from V and 4 bases from J, leaving 16 bases between. The CDR3 is 15 residues long. CDR1 is DFQATT and CDR2 is SNEGSKA in the germline V gene (reference sequence). The CDR3 nucleotides read TGCAGTGCTAGCCCCCCGGGTGGGGACGGAAACACCATATATTTT. This translates into CSASPPGGDGNTIYF.

The gene calls are TRBV29-1 and TRBJ2-3, with 10 bases aligning to TRBD1. The length of the CDR3 is 15 residues. The germline V gene encodes CDR1 SQVTM and CDR2 ANQGSEA. V was clipped by 7 bases and J by 4 bases; unmatched bases: 11. CDR3 sequence (DNA): TGCAGCGCCGCATCGGGACAGGGGAGTTCAGATACGCAGTATTTT. Translated, it gives CSAASGQGSSDTQYF.

The chain couples TRBV5-1 to TRBJ2-1, with D possibly matching TRBD2 (6 bases). V dropped 2 bases and J dropped 0 bases, with 12 bases sitting between them. CDR1 SGHRS and CDR2 YFSETQ come from the germline V gene. This CDR3 spans 16 amino acids. The CDR3 is CASSFVEGSSYNEQFF. The CDR3 nucleotides are TGCGCCAGCAGCTTTGTGGAGGGGTCCTCCTACAATGAGCAGTTCTTC.

J is TRBJ1-1 and V is TRBV5-1; a weak D match, TRBD1 (6 bases). This CDR3 region has 16 residues. The germline gives CDR1 SGHRS, CDR2 YFSETQ. Trimming pared 4 bases from V and 0 bases from J, leaving 16 bases between. The CDR3 sequence: CASSTGGSGMNTEAFF. CDR3 nucleotide sequence: TGCGCCAGCAGCACCGGGGGCTCAGGGATGAACACTGAAGCTTTCTTT. Drawing the rest from reference TRBV5-1 and TRBJ1-1, the complete variable domain is KAGVTQTPRYLIKTRGQQVTLSCSPISGHRSVSWYQQTPGQGLQFLFEYFSETQRNKGNFPGRFSGRQFSNSRSEMNVSTLELGDSALYLCASSTGGSGMNTEAFFGQGTRLTVV.

The genes are TRBV7-9 and TRBJ2-7; TRBD1 or TRBD2 may be the D gene (6 bases each). The CDR3 sequence is 15 residues long. The germline CDR1 and CDR2 sequences are SEHNR and FQNEAQ (reference sequence). V lost 4 bases, J lost 7 bases, and 20 bases lay in between. The CDR3 region has the DNA TGTGCCAGCAGCTCTGACAGAGGGGGGTTTTTTGAGCAGTACTTC. Protein: CASSSDRGGFFEQYF.

This clonotype has just a few counts. The V call is TRBV5-1, the J call TRBJ2-1, with TRBD2 as a possible D gene (5 bases). Germline V gives CDR1 SGHRS, CDR2 YFSETQ. This CDR3 is 15 amino acids long. V shed 5 bases and J shed 0 bases, with 12 bases lying between them. CDR3 bases: TGCGCCAGCAGGGGGAGAGCGGACTCCTACAATGAGCAGTTCTTC. It specifies CASRGRADSYNEQFF.

This clonotype was detected only once. Germline and junction disagree at one end, which may indicate a read error. The chain recombines TRBV3-1 with TRBJ2-1, with 9 bases identical to TRBD2. Germline CDR1 and CDR2: LGHDT and YNNKEL (reference sequence). This CDR3 contains 13 residues. CDR3 bases: TGTGCCAGCAGCCAAGGTGCCAGCGGGAGGTCACTCTTC. Its translation is CASSQGASGRSLF.

J is TRBJ2-1 and V is TRBV12-3 or TRBV12-4; 7 bases fit TRBD2. Trimming cost V 1 base and J 5 bases; bases outside gene matches: 11. The CDR3 is 17 amino acids. CDR3 coding DNA: TGTGCCAGCAGTTTAGAAGCGGGACCACCTTACGACAATGAGCAGTTCTTC. As protein: CASSLEAGPPYDNEQFF.